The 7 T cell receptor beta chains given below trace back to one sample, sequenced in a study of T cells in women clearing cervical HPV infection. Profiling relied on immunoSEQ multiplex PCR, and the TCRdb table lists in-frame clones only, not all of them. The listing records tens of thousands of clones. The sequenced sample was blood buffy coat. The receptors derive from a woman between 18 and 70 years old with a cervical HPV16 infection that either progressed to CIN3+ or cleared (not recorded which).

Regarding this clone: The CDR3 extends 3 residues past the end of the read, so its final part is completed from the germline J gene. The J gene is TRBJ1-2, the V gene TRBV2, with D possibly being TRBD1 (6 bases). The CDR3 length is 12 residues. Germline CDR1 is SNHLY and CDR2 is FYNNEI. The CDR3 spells CASSPQGQRYTF. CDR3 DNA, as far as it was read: TGTGCCAGCAGCCCACAGGGCCAGCGT.

The CDR3 protein is CASSPQGDTEKLFF. CDR3 DNA, as far as it was read: TGCGCCAGCAGCCCACAGGGGGATACTGAAAAG. The gene calls are TRBV5-1 and TRBJ2-2; 8 bases fit TRBD1. The observed sequence ends 3 residues before the CDR3 terminus, with the missing tail filled in from the germline J gene. The CDR3 sequence is 14 residues long. The germline gives CDR1 SGHRS, CDR2 YFSETQ.

The CDR3 is CASSIGTSGSYEQYF. Partial CDR3 DNA: TGTGCCAGTAGTATCGGGACTAGCGGGAGCTACGAG. This rearrangement joins TRBV19 to TRBJ2-7; 14 bases line up with TRBD2. The read falls 3 residues short of the CDR3 end, and the missing part is taken from the germline J gene. CDR1 and CDR2 (germline): LNHDA, SQIVND (reference sequence). This CDR3 spans 15 amino acids. V lost 3 bases, J lost 3 bases, and 1 base stayed unmatched.

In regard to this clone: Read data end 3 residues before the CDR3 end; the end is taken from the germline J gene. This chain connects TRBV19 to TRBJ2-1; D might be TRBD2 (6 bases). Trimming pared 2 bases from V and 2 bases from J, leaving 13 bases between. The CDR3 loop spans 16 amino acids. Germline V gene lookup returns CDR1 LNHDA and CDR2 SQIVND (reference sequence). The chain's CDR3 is CASSINGGETYNEQFF. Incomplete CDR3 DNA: TGTGCCAGTAGTATAAACGGAGGGGAGACCTACAATGAG.

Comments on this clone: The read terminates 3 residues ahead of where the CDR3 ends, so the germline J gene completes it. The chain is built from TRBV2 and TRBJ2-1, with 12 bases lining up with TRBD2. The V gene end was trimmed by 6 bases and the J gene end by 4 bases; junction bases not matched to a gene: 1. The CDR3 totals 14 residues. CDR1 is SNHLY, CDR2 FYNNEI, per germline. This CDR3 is CASSGLAGYNEQFF. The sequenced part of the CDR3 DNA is TGTGCCAGCAGCGGACTAGCGGGATACAATGAG.

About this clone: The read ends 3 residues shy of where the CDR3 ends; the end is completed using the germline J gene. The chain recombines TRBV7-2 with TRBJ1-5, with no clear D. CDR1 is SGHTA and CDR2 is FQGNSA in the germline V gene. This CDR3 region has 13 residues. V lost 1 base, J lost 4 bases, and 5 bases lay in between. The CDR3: CASSLEVNQPQHF. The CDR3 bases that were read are TGTGCCAGCAGCTTAGAGGTAAATCAGCCC. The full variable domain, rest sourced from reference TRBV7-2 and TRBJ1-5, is GAGVSQSPSNKVTEKGKDVELRCDPISGHTALYWYRQSLGQGLEFLIYFQGNSAPDKSGLPSDRFSAERTGGSVSTLTIQRTQQEDSAVYLCASSLEVNQPQHFGDGTRLSIL.

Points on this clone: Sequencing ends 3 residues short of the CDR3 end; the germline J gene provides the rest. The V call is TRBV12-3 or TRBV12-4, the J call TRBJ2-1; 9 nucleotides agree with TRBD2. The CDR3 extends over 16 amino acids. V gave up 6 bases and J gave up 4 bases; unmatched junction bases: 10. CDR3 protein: CASSLIVAGEYNEQFF. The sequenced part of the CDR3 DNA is TGTGCCAGCAGCCTCATTGTAGCGGGGGAATACAATGAG.